The 23 T cell receptor beta chains reported below all come from one sample, sequenced in a study of OX40 agonist ivuxolimab in advanced cancers. Profiling relied on immunoSEQ multiplex PCR, and the TCRdb table lists in-frame clones only, not all of them. Here the sample spans about 61,000 clones, 80% to 95% being singletons. This specimen consisted of CD4+ or CD8+ T cells sorted from blood, obtained in a trial of the OX40 agonist ivuxolimab. The receptors here all came from an adult with an advanced solid tumor such as melanoma, head and neck, liver or kidney cancer.

The rearrangement links TRBV5-1 to TRBJ2-3, with D unresolved. From germline, CDR1 is SGHRS and CDR2 YFSETQ. V shed 0 bases and J shed 0 bases, with 2 bases lying between them. CDR3 length: 13 residues. CDR3: CASSLDSTDTQYF. The CDR3 DNA follows: TGCGCCAGCAGCTTGGACAGCACAGATACGCAGTATTTT.

V and J are TRBV6-5 and TRBJ1-4; D is unclear. V was cut by 5 bases and J by 3 bases, with 4 bases left in between. This CDR3 is built from 12 residues. The germline V gene encodes CDR1 MNHEY and CDR2 SVGAGI. Here the CDR3 DNA reads TGTGCCAGCAGTCCCTCTAATGAAAAACTGTTTTTT. It translates to CASSPSNEKLFF.

This clone is a singleton in its sample. V and J are TRBV30 and TRBJ1-5; possible D gene TRBD1, 6 bases. The germline V gene has CDR1 GTSNPN and CDR2 SVGIG (reference sequence). V was pared by 3 bases and J by 6 bases, with 18 bases between. The CDR3 spans 15 residues. CDR3 DNA sequence: TGTGCCTGGAGCCCCGTGGCCAGGGGAAGTCAGCCCCAGCATTTT. Amino acids: CAWSPVARGSQPQHF.

V is TRBV28 and J is TRBJ2-7; 7 bases are shared with TRBD1. V gave up 6 bases and J gave up 3 bases; unmatched junction bases: 8. From germline, CDR1 is MDHEN and CDR2 SYDVKM. This CDR3 has 14 residues. CDR3 in amino acids: CASRYQTGHYEQYF. In nucleotides, the CDR3 is TGTGCCAGCAGGTACCAGACAGGGCACTACGAGCAGTACTTC.

The chain couples TRBV6-5 to TRBJ1-2, with TRBD1 as a possible D gene (5 bases). The CDR3 spans 15 residues. V lost 7 bases and J lost 0, with 15 bases in between. From germline, CDR1 is MNHEY and CDR2 SVGAGI. In nucleotides, the CDR3 is TGTGCCAGCACCGACGGGGGTTTCGCTAACTATGGCTACACCTTC. Translating it yields CASTDGGFANYGYTF.

The CDR3 DNA reads as TGTGCCTGGAGTGTATTGGTCCATGGCTACACCTTC. Its protein product is CAWSVLVHGYTF. The rearrangement uses TRBV30 and TRBJ1-2; D unclear. This CDR3 has 12 amino acids. V lost 0 bases to trimming and J lost 6 bases, with 8 bases between them. Per the germline V gene, CDR1 is GTSNPN and CDR2 is SVGIG (reference sequence).

This sequence joins TRBV5-5 and TRBJ1-5; 7 bases are a match to TRBD1. Germline trimming cut 0 bases from V and 9 bases from J; bases unmatched to any gene: 12. This CDR3 has 16 residues. Looked up from germline, CDR1 is SGHKS and CDR2 is YYEKEE (reference sequence). In DNA form, the CDR3 reads TGTGCCAGCAGCTTGGCCGGGAGGGCAGGGGGGCGGCCCCAGCATTTT. Its translation is CASSLAGRAGGRPQHF. The entire variable domain, with the rest obtained from reference TRBV5-5 and TRBJ1-5, is as follows: DAGVTQSPTHLIKTRGQQVTLRCSPISGHKSVSWYQQVLGQGPQFIFQYYEKEERGRGNFPDRFSARQFPNYSSELNVNALLLGDSALYLCASSLAGRAGGRPQHFGDGTRLSIL.

V is TRBV21-1 and J is TRBJ1-5; the table names TRBD1, a call not compared with the DNA. TRBV21-1 is marked as a pseudogene. The CDR3 spans 18 residues. CDR3 region: CASSKPPPPDREDQPQHF. The CDR3 nucleotides are TGTGCCAGCAGCAAACCACCCCCGCCGGACAGGGAGGATCAGCCCCAGCATTTT.

The genes are TRBV6-1 and TRBJ2-1, with TRBD2 matching over 9 bases. Germline V gene data show CDR1 as MNHNS and CDR2 as SASEGT. J was trimmed by 15 bases and V by 2 bases; bases with no gene match: 8. This CDR3 is 13 amino acids long. As DNA, the CDR3 is TGTGCCAGCAGTGAACAAAGTAGCGGGAGCACGTTCTTC. Amino acid sequence: CASSEQSSGSTFF.

Comment on this clone: Other nucleotide sequences in the sample specify the same CDR3. The rearrangement links TRBV30 to TRBJ1-1; possibly TRBD1 for D (6 bases). The V and J ends lost 0 bases and 4 bases respectively, with 9 bases between them. The CDR3 consists of 13 residues. CDR1 is GTSNPN, CDR2 SVGIG, per germline (reference sequence). CDR3 DNA sequence: TGTGCCTGGAGTGTTGGGGGCGGCACTGAAGCTTTCTTT. Its protein is CAWSVGGGTEAFF.

This clone was found once. This CDR3 reads CASSPHSYSTDTQYF. In DNA, the CDR3 is TGTGCCAGCAGTCCCCACTCCTATTCTACAGATACGCAGTATTTT. V and J are TRBV28 and TRBJ2-3, with no clear D. Germline CDR1 and CDR2: MDHEN and SYDVKM. V lost 5 bases and J lost 3, with 15 bases in between. The CDR3 has 15 amino acids. The complete variable domain, with remaining parts taken from reference TRBV28 and TRBJ2-3, reads DVKVTQSSRYLVKRTGEKVFLECVQDMDHENMFWYRQDPGLGLRLIYFSYDVKMKEKGDIPEGYSVSREKKERFSLILESASTNQTSMYLCASSPHSYSTDTQYFGPGTRLTVL.

This clone was picked up one time. The chain employs TRBV28 and TRBJ1-2; no definite D call. V was shortened by 5 bases and J by 4 bases, with 14 bases between the two germline ends. Per the germline V gene, CDR1 is MDHEN and CDR2 is SYDVKM. The CDR3 is 14 residues long. This CDR3 is CASSPPGIGYGYTF. DNA for the CDR3: TGTGCCAGCAGTCCCCCCGGGATCGGCTATGGCTACACCTTC.

The rearrangement uses TRBV4-3 and TRBJ2-5; D remains unclear. Trimming pared 0 bases from V and 1 base from J, leaving 6 bases between. The CDR3 runs 14 residues. Looked up from germline, CDR1 is LGHNA and CDR2 is YSLEER. The DNA of the CDR3 is TGCGCCAGCAGCCAAGATGGGATCCAAGAGACCCAGTACTTC. It encodes CASSQDGIQETQYF.

V usage is TRBV7-9 and J usage is TRBJ1-2; D uncertain. CDR3 length equals 14 residues. Trimming left V 5 bases short and J 3 bases short, with 13 bases between. Germline assignment: CDR1 SEHNR and CDR2 FQNEAQ (reference sequence). The CDR3 DNA is TGTGCCAGCAGCCCCCGGGCCGGTCACTATGGCTACACCTTC. Translating gives CASSPRAGHYGYTF.

The V gene is TRBV28, the J gene TRBJ1-3, with D unresolved. From germline, CDR1 is MDHEN and CDR2 SYDVKM. The CDR3 has 15 residues. V lost 2 bases and J 4 bases, leaving 12 bases between the germline ends. CDR3 sequence: CASSLVSPPGNTIYF. CDR3 DNA sequence: TGTGCCAGCAGTTTAGTCAGTCCTCCCGGAAACACCATATATTTT.

This chain uses TRBV7-9 with TRBJ1-5; the D gene is possibly TRBD1 (6 bases). Between the trimmed V and J ends, which lost 5 bases and 11 bases, there was a span of 13 bases. The CDR3 is made up of 12 amino acids. CDR1 is SEHNR, CDR2 FQNEAQ, per germline (reference sequence). This CDR3 reads CASSHEGGAQHF. In DNA form, the CDR3 reads TGTGCCAGCAGCCACGAGGGGGGGGCCCAGCATTTT.

The gene calls are TRBV6-5 and TRBJ1-5; TRBD1 agrees at 7 bases. This CDR3 region has 15 residues. V gave up 6 bases and J gave up 3 bases; unmatched junction bases: 8. Germline lookup yields CDR1 MNHEY and CDR2 SVGAGI. CDR3: CASSQGQPFNQPQHF. The CDR3 DNA reads TGTGCCAGCAGCCAGGGACAGCCGTTCAATCAGCCCCAGCATTTT.

The rearrangement links TRBV4-3 to TRBJ2-2; 8 bases align to TRBD2. The CDR3 is 21 residues long. Germline V lookup: CDR1 LGHNA, CDR2 YSLEER. V lost 0 bases to trimming and J lost 0 bases; unmatched junction nucleotides: 15. The CDR3 sequence is CASSQETVIAGSFANTGELFF. Here the CDR3 DNA reads TGCGCCAGCAGCCAAGAAACGGTAATAGCGGGGTCGTTCGCGAACACCGGGGAGCTGTTTTTT.

This clone was recorded once. In DNA, the CDR3 is TGTGCCAGCAGTTTGGGGGGCCGGGGCAATCAGCCCCAGCATTTT. It is translated as CASSLGGRGNQPQHF. The chain has TRBV28 and TRBJ1-5; weak D call: TRBD1 (6 bases). Germline CDR1 MDHEN, CDR2 SYDVKM. V lost 3 bases to trimming and J lost 2 bases, with 11 bases between them. The CDR3 runs 15 residues. Supplemented by reference TRBV28 and TRBJ1-5, the full variable domain reads DVKVTQSSRYLVKRTGEKVFLECVQDMDHENMFWYRQDPGLGLRLIYFSYDVKMKEKGDIPEGYSVSREKKERFSLILESASTNQTSMYLCASSLGGRGNQPQHFGDGTRLSIL.

V gene TRBV5-1 combines with J gene TRBJ2-1; D is undetermined. Germline values: CDR1 SGHRS, CDR2 YFSETQ. The CDR3 length is 14 residues. Trimming stripped 4 bases from V and 4 bases from J, with 12 bases between. CDR3: CASSEDGAYNEQFF. CDR3 coding DNA: TGCGCCAGCAGCGAGGACGGAGCTTACAATGAGCAGTTCTTC.

This clone was counted a few times. This rearrangement joins TRBV28 to TRBJ1-5; D may be TRBD1 (6 bases). This CDR3 region has 14 residues. CDR1 MDHEN and CDR2 SYDVKM come from the germline V gene. Trimming stripped 6 bases from V and 4 bases from J, with 13 bases between. CDR3 nucleotide sequence: TGTGCCAGCAGAACGGGGGACACTAATCAGCCCCAGCATTTT. This encodes CASRTGDTNQPQHF.

The count of this clone is one. Other DNA variants within this sample encode the same CDR3. This rearrangement joins TRBV11-2 to TRBJ2-3; D unclear. CDR1 SGHAT and CDR2 FQNNGV come from the germline V gene. V lost 1 base and J lost 1, with 0 bases in between. The CDR3 extends over 12 amino acids. CDR3 coding DNA: TGTGCCAGCAGCTTAGGCACAGATACGCAGTATTTT. Its translation: CASSLGTDTQYF.

This chain connects TRBV4-1 to TRBJ2-1, with 8 bases aligning to TRBD2. Germline CDR1 is MGHRA and CDR2 is YSYEKL. CDR3 length equals 17 residues. V dropped 3 bases and J dropped 1; count of bases not matched to a gene: 8. The CDR3 DNA sequence: TGCGCCAGCAGCCAGTATCAGAGCGGGAGTTCCTACAATGAGCAGTTCTTC. Its protein product is CASSQYQSGSSYNEQFF.